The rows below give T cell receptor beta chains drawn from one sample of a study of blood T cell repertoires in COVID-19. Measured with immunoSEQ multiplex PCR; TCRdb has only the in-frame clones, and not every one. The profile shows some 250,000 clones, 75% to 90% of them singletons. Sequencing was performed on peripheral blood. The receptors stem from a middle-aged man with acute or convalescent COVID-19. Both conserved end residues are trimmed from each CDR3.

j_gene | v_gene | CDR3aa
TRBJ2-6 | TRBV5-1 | ASRTKDKISGANVLT
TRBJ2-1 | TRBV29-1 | SAPTSGRAGEQF
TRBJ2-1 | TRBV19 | ASSPDRYNEQF
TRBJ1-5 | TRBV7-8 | ASSLGGPSNQPQH
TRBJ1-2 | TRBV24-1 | ATSDFGPKGGYGYT
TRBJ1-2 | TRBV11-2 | ASSWSGDYGYT
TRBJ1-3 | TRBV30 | AWSLGTDSGNTIY
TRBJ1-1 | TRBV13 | ASSLEGAPNTEAF
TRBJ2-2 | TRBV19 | ASATSGANTGELF
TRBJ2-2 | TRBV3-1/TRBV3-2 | ASSHLSSGRSGELF
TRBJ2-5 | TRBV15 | ATSRGQQETQY
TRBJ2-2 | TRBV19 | ASSSNWRDSRRESSTGELF
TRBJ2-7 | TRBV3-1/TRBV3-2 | ASSQTSGSYEQY
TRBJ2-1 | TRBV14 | ASSQDDGTSQANEQF
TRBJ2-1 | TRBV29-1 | SPRGGTSGRTNEQF
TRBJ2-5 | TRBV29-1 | SVSGTSSRLETQY
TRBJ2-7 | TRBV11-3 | ASSLSGNREQY
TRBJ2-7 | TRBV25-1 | ASSDLAALSYEQY
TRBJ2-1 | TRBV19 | ASSIWDAGQGVNEQF
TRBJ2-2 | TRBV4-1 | ASSQPIGSRAGELF
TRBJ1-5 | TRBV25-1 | ASSESAGQPQH
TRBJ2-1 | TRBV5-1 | ASSSPNEQF
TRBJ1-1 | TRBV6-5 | ASSYSNSEQGAF
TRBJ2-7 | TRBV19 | ASMDRGYYEQY
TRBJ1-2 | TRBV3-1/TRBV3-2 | ASSLQGARYGYT
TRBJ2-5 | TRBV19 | ASSVSGSETQY
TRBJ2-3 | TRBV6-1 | ASSEEAGGMGDTQY
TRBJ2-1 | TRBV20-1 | SAAYNEQF
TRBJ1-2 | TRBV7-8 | ASSRGGTGSGYT
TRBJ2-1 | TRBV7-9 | ASSQSPGDNEQF
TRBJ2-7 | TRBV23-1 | ASTSRCGFCSYEQY
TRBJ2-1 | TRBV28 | ASSNGGSVNEQF
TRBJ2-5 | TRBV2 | ASSPTGEETQY
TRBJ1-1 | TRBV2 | ASSEGTWGMRAF
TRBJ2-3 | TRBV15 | ATSRVLISTDTQY
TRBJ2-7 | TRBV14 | ASSQGGNAQQY
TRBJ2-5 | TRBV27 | ASSVGTSGTETQY
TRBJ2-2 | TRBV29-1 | SVGGQGNTGELF
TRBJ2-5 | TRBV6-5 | ASSRSGLAGETQY
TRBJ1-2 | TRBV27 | ASSFRHAANGYT
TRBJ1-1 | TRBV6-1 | ASSFPGNTEAF
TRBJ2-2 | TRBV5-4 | ASSLTGGRGTGELF
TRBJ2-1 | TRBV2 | ASSESGFGNEQF
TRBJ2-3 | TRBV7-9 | ASSFSLRQGTDTQY
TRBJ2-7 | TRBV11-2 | ASSPWRTRGYEQY
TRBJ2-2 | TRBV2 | ASSGESGAGELF
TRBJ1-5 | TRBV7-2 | ASSLGRNQPQH